The next 4 T cell receptor beta chains were all read from a single sample in a study of naive and memory T cell subsets. General study findings and limits: Possibly reflecting memory cells re-expressing CD45RA, a few larger clonotypes occurred in naive repertoires, especially CD8.

The beta constant-region primer was an equimolar mix of two oligonucleotides covering TRBC1 and TRBC2. The ligated cDNA underwent four PCR rounds using SP2 and nested alpha and beta constant-region primers. TCRdb called the UMI-ligation and nested PCR reads again in MiXCR, with one record for every CDR3 protein. The data show approximately 150,000 distinct CDR3 sequences, about 20% seen once. These TCRs are of unknown antigen specificity. The sample consisted of naive CD8+ T cells from blood. All receptors come from a human donor in good health.

V and J are TRBV6-2 or TRBV6-3 and TRBJ2-7; D is unclear. Trimming took 6 bases from V and 4 from J, leaving 16 bases between them. This CDR3 has 14 residues. Per the germline V gene, CDR1 is MNHEY and CDR2 is SVGEGT. The CDR3, as DNA: TGTGCCAGCAGACCCCCCGTGGAAGGTTACGAGCAGTACTTC. It translates to CASRPPVEGYEQYF.

This clonotype was seen more than once but under ten times. The chain combines TRBV6-2 or TRBV6-3 with TRBJ1-1, with a tentative D call TRBD1 (6 bases). CDR3 size: 14 residues. Trimming cost V 6 bases and J 0 bases, with 11 bases left between them. The germline gives CDR1 MNHEY, CDR2 SVGEGT. The CDR3: CASSRDNMNTEAFF. DNA for the CDR3: TGTGCCAGCAGCAGGGACAATATGAACACTGAAGCTTTCTTT.

This clonotype was seen more than once but under ten times. This chain connects TRBV4-1 to TRBJ2-5; TRBD1 aligns across 7 bases. This CDR3 is 15 amino acids long. V lost 6 bases and J lost 3; bases outside the gene matches: 10. Germline V lookup: CDR1 MGHRA, CDR2 YSYEKL. CDR3 sequence reads: CASRQIGDSEETQYF. CDR3 DNA: TGCGCCAGCAGGCAAATAGGGGACAGTGAAGAGACCCAGTACTTC.

This rearrangement joins TRBV7-2 to TRBJ2-3; 7 bases are shared with TRBD2. CDR1 and CDR2 from the germline V gene are SGHTA and FQGNSA. The CDR3 sequence is 15 residues long. Trimming removed 5 bases from V and 5 bases from J; junction bases left unmatched: 10. The CDR3 region has the DNA TGTGCCAGCAGCCGCGGACTAGTTGGGGGAGATACGCAGTATTTT. Amino acid sequence: CASSRGLVGGDTQYF.